Sequencing of this T cell receptor beta chain was carried out in a study of blood T cells in healthy people across ages (dated by TCRdb to the mid-2010s). Describing the broader study: In model experiments, template switching captured roughly one uniquely barcoded TCR beta cDNA molecule for every two T cells. To avoid experimental bias, donors of different ages were distributed randomly across sequencing lanes. For two donors (one aged 18 to 30 and one aged 80 or older), the study analyzed two additional independent replicas of 1 million unique cDNA reads from the same blood draw. Age-related changes in TCR beta repertoire diversity were measured in the study by deep sequencing normalized with unique cDNA molecular identifiers. The donors were split into four age groups: young (average approximately 16 years), middle-aged (nearly 40), aged (more than 60) and long-lived (more than 80).

This clonotype has just a few counts. Its antigen remains undetermined. Per-nucleotide qualities are absent, and no much larger clonotype sits a single base away. CDR1 SGHTA and CDR2 FQGNSA were looked up in the germline V gene. The CDR3 spans 15 residues, from the cysteine through the phenylalanine. Only the CDR3 DNA stays, 45 bases, in frame from base 1. On the study overall, not on this receptor specifically: The percentage of naive T cells measured by flow cytometry correlated strongly with observed TCR beta diversity. Observed TCR beta diversity per million T cells fell roughly linearly with age, and a significant reduction was already apparent by age around 40. Estimates of total diversity based on one million sequenced T cells were considered lower bounds and underestimates. Bulk unsorted PBMC profiling prevented conclusive comparison of naive and antigen-experienced compartments. The CMV infection status of donors was not known, potentially confounding age-related changes in expanded clonotypes. The long-lived group showed more naive CD4+ T cells, fewer expanded clones and increased TCR diversity than the aged group, suggesting age selection.

Systemically healthy Caucasian individuals from Russia, some 38 in total and aged about 6 to 90 years, were included as donors. About 9.8 milliliters of peripheral blood were drawn from each donor into EDTA-treated Vacutainer tubes. Ficoll-Paque density-gradient centrifugation was used to isolate PBMCs, with at least 7 million obtained per sample. Total RNA was extracted from PBMCs with Trizol reagent, with at least 6 micrograms obtained per sample. For every donor, flow cytometry on a PBMC aliquot measured the percentage of naive CD45RAhigh/CD27high T cells. Library preparation was by 5' RACE. Sequencing used an Illumina HiSeq 2500. A second PCR of about 6 to 11 cycles was performed with a sample-barcoded 5' primer and a J-beta primer mix. A template-switch 5' adaptor carrying 12 random nucleotides introduced a unique molecular identifier onto each TCR beta cDNA molecule. Each sample yielded at least 3 million CDR3-containing paired-end reads. All of the RNA was converted into first-strand cDNA using the Mint cDNA synthesis kit, with a TRBC-specific oligonucleotide serving as the primer. Following uracil-DNA glycosylase treatment, a first 18-cycle PCR with universal primers M1SS and BC2_uni_R was performed on all cDNA. Per the original workflow: Normalization of each sample was performed by random selection of 1 million high-quality reads, each carrying a distinct molecular identifier. Instead of being binned into consensus sequences, reads that shared molecular identifiers were thrown out. MiTCR, with a Q25 quality threshold and the strictest error-elimination algorithm, was used for CDR3 identification, clonotype clustering and error correction. A nonparametric unseen species model using Euler transformation provided a lower-bound estimate of total TCR beta diversity. TCRdb handled the public reads itself, with Q25 trimming in fastp and clone calling in MiXCR, and kept productive beta chains. Each CDR3 protein appears once, grouped with its most common genes and DNA. These V and J calls derive from TCRdb rather than the authors' analysis. For this sample the table gives around 600,000 distinct CDR3 sequences, of which around 48% were detected only once. Jointly, the top ten make up about 26% of the sample.

The sequenced material came from blood. This receptor chain uses TRBV7-2 and TRBJ2-4, with 9 middle bases fitting TRBD1. The J call may be wrong; the DNA end is better matched by TRBJ2-7. This TCR came from a man older than 75 in good health. The CDR3 protein sequence reads: CASSTRDRDVYEQYF. The sequenced DNA is TGTGCCAGCAGCACCCGGGACAGGGACGTTTACGAGCAGTACTTC.